This TCR beta chain was sequenced for a study of blood T cell repertoires in COVID-19. Overall study context: Acute and convalescent COVID-19 samples came from the United States, Italy and Spain. PBMCs, B-cell-depleted T cells, or T cells provided the cDNA or gDNA that made up the material.

V was cut by 6 bases and J by 6 bases, with 20 bases left in between. Germline V gene sequence: CDR1 SGHKS, CDR2 YYEKEE (reference sequence). The CDR3 sequence is 15 residues long. This clone occurred once. Source study methods: By means of reference gene primer amplification, nucleated cell counts were estimated. TCRdb keeps only in-frame clones here, not all; method: immunoSEQ multiplex PCR. V and J calls and clone size are those listed in that table; D and trimming were worked out from the DNA. The table lists under 35,000 clones, approximately 87% of them singletons. The sample comprised peripheral blood. This receptor was obtained from a human donor in a cohort sampled during active COVID-19. V usage is TRBV5-5 and J usage is TRBJ2-3; weak D call: TRBD2 (6 bases). As DNA, the CDR3 is TGTGCCAGCATCTTTGGAGGGGCGTGGGCGGATACGCAGTATTTT. Translated, it gives CASIFGGAWADTQYF.